The entry below gives a single T cell receptor beta chain sequence along with its context. V lost 3 bases and J 7 bases, leaving 13 bases between the germline ends. The CDR3 consists of 15 residues. Germline assignment: CDR1 KGHSH and CDR2 LQKENI. The method was immunoSEQ multiplex PCR; TCRdb's version includes in-frame clones alone and lacks a portion of them. The sample comprises around 470,000 clones, around 90% of which are singletons, and less than 0.75% rests with the top ten. These data are taken from a study of blood T cell repertoires in COVID-19. The chain is built from TRBV18 and TRBJ1-6, with D uncertain. This TCR was recovered from a man between 18 and 29 years old who had recovered from COVID-19. The sequencing sample was made of PBMCs or T cells enriched from blood (not recorded which). CDR3 amino acids: CASSPRVPVNSPLHF. CDR3 DNA sequence: TGTGCCAGCTCACCTCGAGTGCCGGTAAATTCACCCCTCCACTTT.